Each of the 22 T cell receptor beta chains below was sequenced from the same sample in a study of blood T cell repertoires in COVID-19. The protocol was immunoSEQ multiplex PCR, while the TCRdb copy is restricted to in-frame clones and leaves out a portion. Of around 170,000 clones listed, about four fifths were seen once; the top ten hold 9.5% to 15%. The source material was PBMCs or T cells enriched from blood (not recorded which). The receptors here all came from a man aged 50 to 59 who had recovered from COVID-19.

This clone was seen just once. The chain uses TRBV3-1 (or the pseudogene TRBV3-2) and TRBJ2-2, with a possible D match to TRBD1 (6 bases). V was cut by 4 bases and J by 0 bases, with 9 bases left in between. The CDR3 extends over 15 amino acids. CDR1 and CDR2 from the germline V gene are LGHDT and YNNKEL (reference sequence). CDR3 in amino acids: CASSRGTTNTGELFF. CDR3 nucleotide sequence: TGTGCCAGCAGCCGAGGGACAACGAACACCGGGGAGCTGTTTTTT.

The V and J genes are TRBV3-1 (or the pseudogene TRBV3-2) and TRBJ1-6, with D maybe TRBD1 (6 bases). The CDR3 extends over 13 amino acids. Per germline, CDR1 LGHDT and CDR2 YNNKEL (reference sequence). V dropped 5 bases and J dropped 8 bases, with 10 bases sitting between them. The CDR3 here is CASSDRLHSPLHF. The CDR3 bases are TGTGCCAGCAGCGACAGGTTACATTCACCCCTCCACTTT.

This chain links TRBV19 with TRBJ1-3; D remains ambiguous. The length of the CDR3 is 17 residues. V was trimmed by 4 bases and J by 0 bases, leaving 16 bases between them. From germline, CDR1 is LNHDA and CDR2 SQIVND (reference sequence). The CDR3 spells CASSTFEGTTSGNTIYF. The DNA for the CDR3 is TGTGCCAGTAGTACCTTTGAGGGAACCACCTCTGGAAACACCATATATTTT.

The rearrangement joins TRBV6-5 to TRBJ1-5; 7 positions agree with TRBD1. V shed 6 bases, J shed 3 bases, and the junction held 5 bases outside the gene matches. This CDR3 contains 14 residues. Germline V gives CDR1 MNHEY, CDR2 SVGAGI. This chain's CDR3 is CASSWGQFNQPQHF. For the CDR3, the DNA is TGTGCCAGCAGCTGGGGACAGTTCAATCAGCCCCAGCATTTT.

This sequence joins TRBV4-2 and TRBJ1-4, with 7 bases identical to TRBD1. The CDR3 contains 17 residues. Germline CDR1 LGHNA, CDR2 YNFKEQ. V gave up 3 bases and J gave up 5 bases; unmatched junction bases: 12. The chain's CDR3 is CASSQTPGGRTNEKLFF. Written as DNA, the CDR3 is TGTGCCAGCAGCCAGACCCCAGGGGGACGGACGAATGAAAAACTGTTTTTT.

As for this clone: The junction differs from germline at one of its ends, possibly a read error. V gene TRBV6-1 combines with J gene TRBJ2-3; D is possibly TRBD1 (6 bases). This CDR3 is built from 14 residues. CDR1 and CDR2 from the germline V gene are MNHNS and SASEGT. CDR3 coding DNA: TGTGCCAGCAGAGAAGGGGGAGTGGGGGATACGCAGTATTTT. Protein sequence: CASREGGVGDTQYF.

The J gene is TRBJ2-2, the V gene TRBV2; 13 bases fit TRBD2. Germline V lookup: CDR1 SNHLY, CDR2 FYNNEI. V lost 8 bases to trimming and J lost 7 bases; unmatched junction nucleotides: 7. This CDR3 comprises 15 residues. In nucleotides, the CDR3 is TGTGCCAGCCGACTAGCGGGGGGACCAGTCGGGGAGCTGTTTTTT. Its translation: CASRLAGGPVGELFF.

The V call is TRBV28, the J call TRBJ2-7; 11 bases are a match to TRBD2. This CDR3 region has 16 residues. V was pared by 3 bases and J by 4 bases, with 8 bases of the junction left unmatched. The germline V gene encodes CDR1 MDHEN and CDR2 SYDVKM. The CDR3 reads CASSFRLAGTLYEQYF. The CDR3 nucleotides read TGTGCCAGCAGTTTCCGACTAGCGGGAACCCTTTACGAGCAGTACTTC.

This CDR3 is CASSRTSGGERETQYF. The CDR3 region has the DNA TGTGCCAGTAGTAGGACTAGCGGGGGCGAAAGGGAGACCCAGTACTTC. This chain joins TRBV19 and TRBJ2-5, with 13 bases that match TRBD2. The V and J ends lost 4 bases and 5 bases, in that order; junction bases with no gene match: 7. The CDR3 loop spans 16 amino acids. Per the germline V gene, CDR1 is LNHDA and CDR2 is SQIVND (reference sequence).

V gene TRBV2 combines with J gene TRBJ1-5, with D possibly matching TRBD1 (5 bases). V lost 4 bases, J lost 0 bases, and 10 bases lay in between. The CDR3 totals 15 residues. CDR1 is SNHLY, CDR2 FYNNEI, per germline. The CDR3 loop is CASSGQLYSNQPQHF. In DNA, the CDR3 is TGTGCCAGCAGTGGACAGTTATATAGCAATCAGCCCCAGCATTTT.

In DNA, the CDR3 is TGCGCCAGCAGCTTGCGCCAGGGGGCTACTGAAGCTTTCTTT. Its protein product is CASSLRQGATEAFF. The gene calls are TRBV5-1 and TRBJ1-1; 8 nucleotides align to TRBD1. Trimming removed 1 base from V and 5 bases from J; junction bases left unmatched: 4. The germline gives CDR1 SGHRS, CDR2 YFSETQ. This CDR3 region has 14 residues.

The V gene is TRBV11-3, the J gene TRBJ2-2; 8 bases map to TRBD2. Trimming at V came to 5 bases and at J to 2 bases, leaving 4 bases not matched to a gene. Germline values: CDR1 SGHNT, CDR2 YENEEA. This CDR3 region has 15 residues. This CDR3 reads CASSLSGVNTGELFF. DNA for the CDR3: TGTGCCAGCAGCCTTAGCGGGGTCAACACCGGGGAGCTGTTTTTT.

This clone was detected only once. The chain uses TRBV6-5 and TRBJ1-2; 7 nucleotides line up with TRBD1. V lost 6 bases to trimming and J lost 5 bases; unmatched junction nucleotides: 12. Germline CDR1 MNHEY, CDR2 SVGAGI. CDR3 size: 15 residues. CDR3 sequence (DNA): TGTGCCAGCAGGATCCCAAGGGGGCCGCTATATGGCTACACCTTC. Its protein product is CASRIPRGPLYGYTF.

CDR3 nucleotide sequence: TGTGCCAGCAGCTCGGGGGGGGGCACAGATACGCAGTATTTT. Translation gives CASSSGGGTDTQYF. The genes are TRBV11-3 and TRBJ2-3; 8 nucleotides match TRBD2. The V and J ends lost 4 bases and 1 base, in that order; junction bases with no gene match: 1. The germline V gene encodes CDR1 SGHNT and CDR2 YENEEA. The CDR3 totals 14 residues. Together with reference TRBV11-3 and TRBJ2-3, the CDR3 gives the full variable domain: EAGVVQSPRYKIIEKKQPVAFWCNPISGHNTLYWYLQNLGQGPELLIRYENEEAVDDSQLPKDRFSAERLKGVDSTLKIQPAELGDSAVYLCASSSGGGTDTQYFGPGTRLTVL.

V usage is TRBV7-2 and J usage is TRBJ1-3, with no clear D. The CDR3 is 15 amino acids. Germline V gene sequence: CDR1 SGHTA, CDR2 FQGNSA. The ends were cut back, 1 base at V and 0 bases at J, with 7 bases in the middle. The CDR3 region has the DNA TGTGCCAGCAGCTTAGATGAGTCCTCTGGAAACACCATATATTTT. This sequence encodes CASSLDESSGNTIYF.

This chain uses TRBV5-6 with TRBJ2-7; D unclear. Germline CDR1 and CDR2: SGHDT and YYEEEE. Trimming removed 2 bases from V and 1 base from J, with 16 bases in between. The CDR3 loop spans 16 amino acids. CDR3 sequence (DNA): TGTGCCAGCAGCTTAAGGCTTGGAGTCCGATCCTACGAGCAGTACTTC. Its protein is CASSLRLGVRSYEQYF. The complete variable domain, with remaining parts taken from reference TRBV5-6 and TRBJ2-7, reads DAGVTQSPTHLIKTRGQQVTLRCSPKSGHDTVSWYQQALGQGPQFIFQYYEEEERQRGNFPDRFSGHQFPNYSSELNVNALLLGDSALYLCASSLRLGVRSYEQYFGPGTRLTVT.

The J gene is TRBJ2-7, the V gene TRBV30; TRBD1 matches at 9 bases. The CDR3 extends over 11 amino acids. Looked up from germline, CDR1 is GTSNPN and CDR2 is SVGIG (reference sequence). Trimming at V came to 0 bases and at J to 11 bases, leaving 2 bases not matched to a gene. In nucleotides, the CDR3 is TGTGCCTGGAGTGTACGGGACAGGGAGTACTTC. As protein: CAWSVRDREYF.

This clone was picked up one time. CDR3 nucleotide sequence: TGTGCCAGCAGTCCGACACCGGGACAGGGTATCAATGAGCAGTTCTTC. Encoded protein: CASSPTPGQGINEQFF. The chain joins TRBV27 to TRBJ2-1, with 9 bases lining up with TRBD1. The germline gives CDR1 MNHEY, CDR2 SMNVEV (reference sequence). The CDR3 has 16 residues. V gave up 5 bases and J gave up 6 bases; unmatched junction bases: 11.

This clone showed up just once. CDR3 sequence reads: CASSPTGSPSYEQYF. Written as DNA, the CDR3 is TGTGCCAGCAGCCCGACGGGGAGTCCTTCCTACGAGCAGTACTTC. The chain links TRBV7-9 to TRBJ2-7; perhaps TRBD2 as D (5 bases). CDR3 length: 15 residues. CDR1 is SEHNR, CDR2 FQNEAQ, per germline (reference sequence). V was cut by 5 bases and J by 1 base, with 15 bases left in between.

The CDR3 loop reads CASSPSGTGGTPLHF. DNA of the CDR3: TGTGCCAGCAGTCCCTCCGGGACAGGGGGTACACCCCTCCACTTT. This chain connects TRBV27 to TRBJ1-6; 11 positions agree with TRBD1. J was trimmed by 11 bases and V by 5 bases; bases with no gene match: 8. The CDR3 has 15 residues. The germline V gene has CDR1 MNHEY and CDR2 SMNVEV (reference sequence).

The gene calls are TRBV28 and TRBJ2-7, with TRBD1 matching 8 bases. Losses at the gene ends were 8 bases for V and 2 bases for J; bases not matched to a gene: 8. The CDR3 extends over 14 amino acids. The germline CDR1 and CDR2 sequences are MDHEN and SYDVKM. The CDR3 reads CASGGQAFPYEQYF. CDR3 DNA sequence: TGTGCCAGCGGGGGACAGGCATTCCCCTACGAGCAGTACTTC.

V gene TRBV5-1 combines with J gene TRBJ2-5; no clear D. Deletions cut 4 bases from V and 4 bases from J, with 11 bases between. There are 13 residues in the CDR3. Germline V gene lookup returns CDR1 SGHRS and CDR2 YFSETQ. The CDR3 coding sequence is TGCGCCAGCAGCCCCCCGGTGAGAGAGACCCAGTACTTC. Protein sequence: CASSPPVRETQYF.